The 30 T cell receptor beta chains listed next were all sequenced from one sample in a study of cytomegalovirus exposure and HLA in healthy donors. The PCR used 60 Vbeta and 13 Jbeta primers. Here immunoSEQ multiplex PCR was the method, and the copy in TCRdb shows in-frame clones only, minus some. The data show 180,000 or so clones, 55% to 65% seen once. The sample comprised PBMCs. These receptors were collected from a man aged 40-49 years in good health and CMV-seronegative.

In the case of this clone: Because the CDR3's place on the DNA is in doubt, the DNA is left out and the CDR3 is given as listed by TCRdb. This chain joins TRBV21-1 and TRBJ2-1; the DNA was not used to check the table's D call, TRBD2. TRBV21-1 is noted as a pseudogene. The CDR3 has 15 residues if both end residues are counted. This CDR3 reads CASSKVVAGGNEQFF.

V is TRBV7-9 and J is TRBJ1-3; D is uncertain. The V gene lost 0 bases and the J gene lost 0 bases, with 6 bases spanning the gap. The CDR3 has 15 residues. Germline V CDR1 and CDR2: SEHNR, FQNEAQ (reference sequence). The CDR3 nucleotides are TGTGCCAGCAGCTTAGCTGGCCGCTCTGGAAACACCATATATTTT. It encodes CASSLAGRSGNTIYF.

The V gene is TRBV6-1, the J gene TRBJ1-3; D unclear. CDR3 length: 15 amino acids. Trimming left V 1 base short and J 1 base short, with 8 bases between. In germline, CDR1 is MNHNS, CDR2 SASEGT. CDR3 sequence: CASSEVAGSGNTIYF. CDR3 nucleotides: TGTGCCAGCAGTGAAGTCGCGGGGTCTGGAAACACCATATATTTT.

This clone has just a few counts. The chain uses TRBV5-6 and TRBJ2-5; 9 bases are shared with TRBD1. J gave up 3 bases and V 3 bases, and 6 bases lay outside the gene matches. The CDR3 spans 15 residues. The V gene's germline CDR1 is SGHDT and CDR2 YYEEEE. The CDR3: CASSWGQGWEETQYF. The CDR3 nucleotides read TGTGCCAGCAGCTGGGGACAGGGTTGGGAAGAGACCCAGTACTTC.

This sequence joins TRBV6-1 and TRBJ1-4, with D possibly being TRBD1 (6 bases). This CDR3 contains 15 residues. Germline V gives CDR1 MNHNS, CDR2 SASEGT. Trimming took 2 bases from V and 5 from J, leaving 12 bases between them. The CDR3 is CASSETWQGNEKLFF. CDR3 DNA: TGTGCCAGCAGTGAAACCTGGCAGGGGAATGAAAAACTGTTTTTT.

The chain is built from TRBV5-6 and TRBJ1-4; the D gene is possibly TRBD1 (5 bases). Germline V gives CDR1 SGHDT, CDR2 YYEEEE. Between the trimmed V and J ends, which lost 3 bases and 8 bases, there was a span of 11 bases. The CDR3 consists of 13 residues. The chain's CDR3 is CASSWGRPEKLFF. CDR3 sequence (DNA): TGTGCCAGCAGCTGGGGCAGGCCCGAAAAACTGTTTTTT.

In this sample, this clone turned up once. This sequence joins TRBV4-1 and TRBJ2-5; the match to TRBD2 covers 7 bases. Germline V CDR1 and CDR2: MGHRA, YSYEKL. V shed 1 base and J 7 bases; nucleotides not matched to a gene: 12. This CDR3 is 16 amino acids long. CDR3 region: CASSQVVLAGEGTQYF. CDR3 nucleotide sequence: TGCGCCAGCAGCCAAGTAGTACTGGCGGGAGAAGGGACCCAGTACTTC.

The chain is built from TRBV5-1 and TRBJ1-2; 8 bases fit TRBD1. The trim removed 7 bases at V and 1 base at J, leaving 12 bases unmatched. The CDR3 loop spans 16 amino acids. Looked up from germline, CDR1 is SGHRS and CDR2 is YFSETQ. CDR3 region: CASALPKTGVNYGYTF. Here the CDR3 DNA reads TGCGCCAGCGCATTACCGAAGACAGGGGTTAACTATGGCTACACCTTC.

This clone was found a few times. The chain links TRBV5-5 to TRBJ1-2; D remains ambiguous. This CDR3 is 14 amino acids long. Germline loops: CDR1 SGHKS, CDR2 YYEKEE (reference sequence). Trimming removed 0 bases at V and 0 bases at J, with 6 bases between. The CDR3 sequence: CASSLGTANYGYTF. The CDR3 region has the DNA TGTGCCAGCAGCTTGGGCACTGCTAACTATGGCTACACCTTC. Using reference TRBV5-5 and TRBJ1-2 for the parts outside the CDR3, the full variable domain is DAGVTQSPTHLIKTRGQQVTLRCSPISGHKSVSWYQQVLGQGPQFIFQYYEKEERGRGNFPDRFSARQFPNYSSELNVNALLLGDSALYLCASSLGTANYGYTFGSGTRLTVV.

The chain combines TRBV7-2 with TRBJ1-2; D gene uncertain. Trimming removed 1 base at V and 8 bases at J, with 8 bases between. Per the germline V gene, CDR1 is SGHTA and CDR2 is FQGNSA. The CDR3 totals 12 residues. CDR3 nucleotides: TGTGCCAGCAGCTTAGAAGGAGTAGGCTACACCTTC. It encodes CASSLEGVGYTF.

This clone was seen a handful of times. The rearrangement uses TRBV5-1 and TRBJ2-7; D uncertain. The germline V gene has CDR1 SGHRS and CDR2 YFSETQ. Deletions cut 3 bases from V and 2 bases from J, with 3 bases between. CDR3 length: 11 residues. The CDR3 reads CASSSTYEQYF. The CDR3 DNA reads TGCGCCAGCAGCTCTACCTACGAGCAGTACTTC.

V is TRBV19 and J is TRBJ1-5; unclear D gene. The CDR3 has 15 residues. Germline V gene lookup returns CDR1 LNHDA and CDR2 SQIVND (reference sequence). V was clipped by 2 bases and J by 2 bases, with 10 bases between them. The CDR3 spells CASSIQEVGNQPQHF. CDR3 coding DNA: TGTGCCAGTAGTATACAGGAGGTAGGCAATCAGCCCCAGCATTTT.

The chain links TRBV4-3 to TRBJ1-5, with TRBD1 identical over 9 bases. Germline V CDR1 and CDR2: LGHNA, YSLEER. V dropped 0 bases and J dropped 2; count of bases not matched to a gene: 8. This CDR3 is built from 18 residues. The CDR3 DNA is TGCGCCAGCAGCCAAGACCCGGGACAGGGTTTTTGCAATCAGCCCCAGCATTTT. Its translation: CASSQDPGQGFCNQPQHF.

The J gene is TRBJ2-2, the V gene TRBV18, with TRBD2 identical over 8 bases. The CDR3 covers 16 residues. Trimming at V came to 2 bases and at J to 2 bases, leaving 4 bases not matched to a gene. CDR1 is KGHSH and CDR2 is LQKENI in the germline V gene. The CDR3 DNA follows: TGTGCCAGCTCACCATTCCTAGCGGGCAACACCGGGGAGCTGTTTTTT. Amino acids: CASSPFLAGNTGELFF.

The V gene is TRBV19, the J gene TRBJ2-2; D uncertain. The CDR3 has 11 amino acids. Between the trimmed V and J ends, which lost 6 bases and 4 bases, there was a span of 3 bases. Germline V lookup: CDR1 LNHDA, CDR2 SQIVND (reference sequence). The CDR3 sequence: CASSLTGELFF. The CDR3, as DNA: TGTGCCAGTAGCCTCACCGGGGAGCTGTTTTTT.

This rearrangement joins TRBV12-2 to TRBJ2-2; the table names TRBD1, a call not compared with the DNA. TRBV12-2 has pseudogene status. There are 17 residues in the CDR3. For the CDR3, the DNA is TGTGCAAGTCGCTTGGGGACAGGGGCCATGAACACCGGGGAGCTGTTTTTT. Its translation: CASRLGTGAMNTGELFF.

The table lists this clone with a few counts. V is TRBV4-2 and J is TRBJ2-5; D perhaps matches TRBD1 (6 bases). The J call may be in error: the DNA end matches TRBJ2-7 better. Germline V gene lookup returns CDR1 LGHNA and CDR2 YNFKEQ. This CDR3 contains 15 residues. CDR3 DNA: TGTGCCAGCAGCCAAGATCAGGACAGAGCCTACGAGCAGTACTTC. It specifies CASSQDQDRAYEQYF.

The CDR3 protein is CSVGRLYTDTQYF. CDR3 DNA: TGCAGCGTTGGGCGACTCTACACAGATACGCAGTATTTT. V is TRBV29-1 and J is TRBJ2-3; D gene ambiguous. The germline gives CDR1 SQVTM, CDR2 ANQGSEA. The V gene lost 4 bases and the J gene lost 2 bases, with 10 bases spanning the gap. The CDR3 consists of 13 residues.

The chain links TRBV19 to TRBJ1-3; D not resolved. CDR3 size: 14 residues. Germline CDR1 reads LNHDA; CDR2 reads SQIVND (reference sequence). V was pared by 7 bases and J by 2 bases, with 12 bases between. The CDR3 DNA reads TGTGCCAGTAAAGTAGCGAGCCCTGGAAACACCATATATTTT. Protein product: CASKVASPGNTIYF.

The chain is built from TRBV6-5 and TRBJ1-2; 10 bases match TRBD1. The CDR3 totals 15 residues. The junction had 4 bases not matched to a gene; V was cut back by 2 bases and J by 4 bases. Germline V gene data show CDR1 as MNHEY and CDR2 as SVGAGI. In DNA, the CDR3 is TGTGCCAGCAGTTACAAGACAGGGGGCAGCTATGGCTACACCTTC. Residues: CASSYKTGGSYGYTF.

The chain recombines TRBV6-5 with TRBJ2-1, with a possible D match to TRBD2 (5 bases). The CDR3 spans 14 residues. Germline-derived CDR1 and CDR2 are MNHEY and SVGAGI. V was shortened by 0 bases and J by 5 bases, with 8 bases between the two germline ends. CDR3 sequence reads: CASSYSKADNEQFF. DNA of the CDR3: TGTGCCAGCAGTTACTCGAAAGCGGACAATGAGCAGTTCTTC.

The chain combines TRBV19 with TRBJ2-7; 10 positions agree with TRBD1. The trim removed 5 bases at V and 2 bases at J, leaving 6 bases unmatched. This CDR3 contains 15 residues. Germline-derived CDR1 and CDR2 are LNHDA and SQIVND (reference sequence). CDR3: CASSPRGTGAYEQYF. The CDR3, as DNA: TGTGCCAGTAGTCCCCGCGGGACAGGGGCCTACGAGCAGTACTTC.

This clone was observed a handful of times. Distinct nucleotide sequences in the sample also encode this CDR3. The chain links TRBV7-8 to TRBJ2-1, with TRBD2 identical over 7 bases. V was pared by 4 bases and J by 6 bases, with 18 bases of the junction left unmatched. The germline CDR1 and CDR2 sequences are SGHVS and FQNEAQ. The CDR3 totals 18 residues. CDR3 DNA sequence: TGTGCCAGCAGCTCTTCGGGATTCGGGGGGTCGAGGGGCAATGAGCAGTTCTTC. It yields the protein CASSSSGFGGSRGNEQFF.

The chain carries TRBV6-1 and TRBJ1-2; D is undetermined. This CDR3 is 12 amino acids long. V was trimmed by 4 bases and J by 8 bases, leaving 11 bases between them. Germline assignment: CDR1 MNHNS and CDR2 SASEGT. The CDR3 DNA sequence: TGTGCCAGCAGTGCGGGAGGGAGCGGCTACACCTTC. This translates into CASSAGGSGYTF.

This CDR3 is CASSLAKVYEQYF. The CDR3 nucleotides are TGTGCCAGCAGTCTAGCGAAGGTCTACGAGCAGTACTTC. This chain links TRBV6-5 with TRBJ2-7; the D gene is possibly TRBD2 (6 bases). The CDR3 runs 13 residues. Trimming removed 5 bases from V and 3 bases from J, with 11 bases in between. The V gene's germline CDR1 is MNHEY and CDR2 SVGAGI.

This rearrangement joins TRBV7-2 to TRBJ2-6; no clear D gene. The V and J ends lost 1 base and 8 bases respectively, with 9 bases between them. The germline gives CDR1 SGHTA, CDR2 FQGNSA. The CDR3 has 14 residues. CDR3 residues: CASSLGVQPNVLTF. CDR3 nucleotide sequence: TGTGCCAGCAGCTTAGGGGTACAGCCCAACGTCCTGACTTTC.

J is TRBJ2-2 and V is TRBV19; maybe TRBD1 (6 bases). The V gene's germline CDR1 is LNHDA and CDR2 SQIVND (reference sequence). CDR3 size: 15 residues. The germline V and J ends were trimmed by 4 bases and 2 bases, with 11 bases remaining between them. Here the CDR3 DNA reads TGTGCCAGTAGTACAGCTGGGGGCAACACCGGGGAGCTGTTTTTT. Amino acid sequence: CASSTAGGNTGELFF.

V and J are TRBV4-3 and TRBJ1-1; D is unclear. Germline CDR1 is LGHNA and CDR2 is YSLEER. Trimming removed 0 bases from V and 2 bases from J, with 7 bases in between. This CDR3 has 14 amino acids. Here the CDR3 DNA reads TGCGCCAGCAGCCAAGACACAGCTAACACTGAAGCTTTCTTT. Protein sequence: CASSQDTANTEAFF.

The chain is built from TRBV18 and TRBJ2-7; TRBD1 aligns across 9 bases. After removal of 2 bases from V and 5 bases from J, the junction contained 4 bases not matched to a gene. This CDR3 has 14 amino acids. Germline CDR1 KGHSH, CDR2 LQKENI. CDR3 DNA sequence: TGTGCCAGCTCACCAGGACAGGGGTTCCACGAGCAGTACTTC. It yields the protein CASSPGQGFHEQYF.

V usage is TRBV19 and J usage is TRBJ2-7; 10 bases match TRBD2. This CDR3 is built from 15 residues. CDR1 is LNHDA and CDR2 is SQIVND in the germline V gene (reference sequence). After removal of 3 bases from V and 4 bases from J, the junction contained 6 bases not matched to a gene. The CDR3 here is CASSIDLAGEYEQYF. CDR3 bases: TGTGCCAGTAGTATTGACCTAGCGGGAGAATACGAGCAGTACTTC.